This T cell receptor (beta chain) was sequenced during a study of T cells in localized non-small cell lung cancer. The V gene's germline CDR1 is SGHRS and CDR2 YFSETQ. J was trimmed by 8 bases and V by 4 bases; bases with no gene match: 10. CDR3 length equals 15 residues. Data came from immunoSEQ multiplex PCR; TCRdb stores just in-frame clones and leaves some out. The sample holds about 17,000 clones, around four fifths seen once. Specimen: peripheral blood, collected before any cancer treatment. The V gene is TRBV5-1, the J gene TRBJ2-1; 9 nucleotides match TRBD1. The origin of this receptor is a male donor older than 55 with stage III lung adenocarcinoma. The DNA of the CDR3 is TGCGCCAGCAGCGGGGGACAGGGAATCGTCTATGAGCAGTTCTTC. This gives the protein CASSGGQGIVYEQFF. Based on the CDR3 plus reference TRBV5-1 and TRBJ2-1, the full variable domain is KAGVTQTPRYLIKTRGQQVTLSCSPISGHRSVSWYQQTPGQGLQFLFEYFSETQRNKGNFPGRFSGRQFSNSRSEMNVSTLELGDSALYLCASSGGQGIVYEQFFGPGTRLTVL.